This entry lists 12 T cell receptor beta chains sequenced from one sample in a study of T cells in localized non-small cell lung cancer. Assay used: immunoSEQ multiplex PCR; TCRdb lists only in-frame clones, some missing. Found here are over 30,000 clones, approximately 88% of them singletons; the top ten hold around 2.8%. The sample here was peripheral blood, taken before any cancer treatment. These receptors originate from a woman aged 35-75 years with stage I lung adenocarcinoma.

V and J are TRBV10-1 and TRBJ1-3; D may be TRBD1 (6 bases). The CDR3 has 16 amino acids. V was cut by 3 bases and J by 1 base, with 13 bases left in between. Looked up from germline, CDR1 is WNHNN and CDR2 is SYGVQD (reference sequence). CDR3 in amino acids: CASSEIKGDSGNTIYF. The CDR3 coding sequence is TGCGCCAGCAGTGAAATAAAGGGGGATTCTGGAAACACCATATATTTT.

The chain recombines TRBV6-5 with TRBJ2-7; D is uncertain. Trimming took 2 bases from V and 3 from J, leaving 11 bases between them. Germline assignment: CDR1 MNHEY and CDR2 SVGAGI. The CDR3 contains 14 residues. The CDR3 DNA follows: TGTGCCAGCAGTTACGGCAGGCGTGACTACGAGCAGTACTTC. It yields the protein CASSYGRRDYEQYF.

The gene calls are TRBV9 and TRBJ1-5; 7 bases match TRBD1. This CDR3 has 15 residues. Germline CDR1 is SGDLS and CDR2 is YYNGEE. V was pared by 2 bases and J by 4 bases, with 6 bases of the junction left unmatched. CDR3 amino acids: CASSVSGTVNQPQHF. Here the CDR3 DNA reads TGTGCCAGCAGCGTCTCCGGGACAGTTAATCAGCCCCAGCATTTT.

The chain couples TRBV10-3 to TRBJ2-5; 13 bases map to TRBD2. V lost 6 bases, J lost 5 bases, and 9 bases stayed unmatched. Germline V CDR1 and CDR2: ENHRY, SYGVKD. CDR3 length: 16 amino acids. The CDR3 spells CAIRTGLAGAGETQYF. CDR3 DNA: TGTGCCATCAGGACCGGACTAGCGGGAGCTGGGGAGACCCAGTACTTC.

V usage is TRBV28 and J usage is TRBJ1-1; D is ambiguous. Trimming shortened V by 1 base and J by 0 bases, and 9 bases separated the two germline ends. Germline CDR1 reads MDHEN; CDR2 reads SYDVKM. The CDR3 covers 15 residues. This CDR3 is CASSLLPVLNTEAFF. As DNA, the CDR3 is TGTGCCAGCAGTTTATTGCCAGTACTGAACACTGAAGCTTTCTTT. The variable domain in full, with the rest retrieved from reference TRBV28 and TRBJ1-1, is DVKVTQSSRYLVKRTGEKVFLECVQDMDHENMFWYRQDPGLGLRLIYFSYDVKMKEKGDIPEGYSVSREKKERFSLILESASTNQTSMYLCASSLLPVLNTEAFFGQGTRLTVV.

This chain connects TRBV7-9 to TRBJ2-3; D remains ambiguous. This CDR3 is 14 amino acids long. Trimming stripped 5 bases from V and 2 bases from J, with 11 bases between. Germline V gives CDR1 SEHNR, CDR2 FQNEAQ (reference sequence). Here the CDR3 DNA reads TGTGCCAGCAGCCCGACTCCCCCCACAGATACGCAGTATTTT. Translating gives CASSPTPPTDTQYF. Supplemented by reference TRBV7-9 and TRBJ2-3, the full variable domain reads DTGVSQNPRHKITKRGQNVTFRCDPISEHNRLYWYRQTLGQGPEFLTYFQNEAQLEKSRLLSDRFSAERPKGSFSTLEIQRTEQGDSAMYLCASSPTPPTDTQYFGPGTRLTVL.

The chain links TRBV18 to TRBJ1-5; 7 nucleotides line up with TRBD1. The CDR3 is 17 residues long. The germline gives CDR1 KGHSH, CDR2 LQKENI. Trimming at V came to 3 bases and at J to 11 bases, leaving 19 bases not matched to a gene. CDR3: CASSPFPGQRRGGAQHF. In nucleotides, the CDR3 is TGTGCCAGCTCACCCTTTCCGGGACAGCGACGTGGAGGAGCCCAGCATTTT.

Only a few counts were recorded for this clone. The chain links TRBV28 to TRBJ2-4; 8 bases match TRBD2. The V and J ends lost 6 bases and 0 bases, in that order; junction bases with no gene match: 4. The CDR3 loop spans 15 amino acids. The germline V gene has CDR1 MDHEN and CDR2 SYDVKM. CDR3 loop: CASRTGGVAKNIQYF. The DNA of the CDR3 is TGTGCCAGCAGAACGGGGGGGGTAGCCAAAAACATTCAGTACTTC.

V is TRBV5-1 and J is TRBJ2-1; maybe TRBD2 (6 bases). CDR3 size: 14 residues. The V end lost 3 bases, the J end lost 2 bases, and 9 bases lay between the germline ends. Per the germline V gene, CDR1 is SGHRS and CDR2 is YFSETQ. As DNA, the CDR3 is TGCGCCAGCAGCTCTAGCGAGCCCTACAATGAGCAGTTCTTC. Translated, it gives CASSSSEPYNEQFF.

The chain has TRBV6-1 and TRBJ1-5, with D possibly matching TRBD1 (5 bases). CDR3 length equals 13 residues. Germline loops: CDR1 MNHNS, CDR2 SASEGT. Trimming left V 7 bases short and J 1 base short, with 8 bases between. This chain's CDR3 is CASTQGSNQPQHF. The CDR3 DNA reads as TGTGCCAGCACCCAGGGAAGCAATCAGCCCCAGCATTTT.

This rearrangement joins TRBV19 to TRBJ1-2; D ambiguous. V lost 6 bases and J 0 bases, leaving 2 bases between the germline ends. The CDR3 consists of 11 residues. Germline lookup yields CDR1 LNHDA and CDR2 SQIVND (reference sequence). The CDR3 nucleotides are TGTGCCAGTAGAGCTAACTATGGCTACACCTTC. Protein product: CASRANYGYTF.

This rearrangement joins TRBV18 to TRBJ1-4; the D is unclear. Germline V CDR1 and CDR2: KGHSH, LQKENI. The CDR3 sequence is 14 residues long. V gave up 6 bases and J gave up 0 bases, with 8 bases separating them. The CDR3 loop is CASSPPATNEKLFF. As DNA, the CDR3 is TGTGCCAGCTCCCCCCCGGCAACTAATGAAAAACTGTTTTTT.